Listed below are T cell receptor beta chains from one sample, sequenced in a study of T-cell reconstitution after alpha-beta-depleted transplantation in children. TCRdb reprocessed the PCR reads with MiXCR, giving one entry per CDR3 protein. This table holds fewer than 350,000 distinct CDR3 sequences, around 10% found once. The sample consisted of peripheral blood, taken 180 days after TCRalphabeta/CD19-depleted stem cell transplant. These receptors were obtained from a male patient between 2 and 9 years old who had a stem cell transplant for chronic granulomatous disease, so the T cells may come from the graft donor. Both conserved end residues are part of each CDR3. D genes are given only for firm matches. Only some rows state a clone size, as once, few, many or a class for expanded clones.

v_call: TRBV5-1; d_call: TRBD2; j_call: TRBJ2-1; clone_size: many; cdr3_nt: TGCGCCTCCACCGGACTAGCGGGAGGGCCCCTGGGGGATGAGCAGTTCTTC; cdr3_aa: CASTGLAGGPLGDEQFF
v_call: TRBV5-5; d_call: -; j_call: TRBJ1-1; clone_size: many; cdr3_nt: TGTGCCAGCAGCTTGCCGACCGGGACACGAGATGAAGCTTTCTTT; cdr3_aa: CASSLPTGTRDEAFF
v_call: TRBV6-2/TRBV6-3; d_call: TRBD2; j_call: TRBJ2-3; clone_size: many; cdr3_nt: TGTGCCAGCAGATCCCTCCTAGCGGGAGGGCCGACAGATACGCAGTATTTT; cdr3_aa: CASRSLLAGGPTDTQYF
v_call: TRBV28; d_call: -; j_call: TRBJ2-5; clone_size: medium-sized; cdr3_nt: TGTGCCAGCAGTTTCTCACGATTTCGGGGGGAGACCCAGTACTTC; cdr3_aa: CASSFSRFRGETQYF
v_call: TRBV12-3/TRBV12-4; d_call: TRBD1; j_call: TRBJ2-7; clone_size: many; cdr3_nt: TGTGCCAGCAGTTTAGTGACAGGGGTCTCCTACGAGCAGTACTTC; cdr3_aa: CASSLVTGVSYEQYF
v_call: TRBV12-3/TRBV12-4; d_call: TRBD1; j_call: TRBJ2-1; clone_size: many; cdr3_nt: TGTGCCAGCAGCTCCCACAGGGGCTATGAGCAGTTCTTC; cdr3_aa: CASSSHRGYEQFF
v_call: TRBV20-1; d_call: -; j_call: TRBJ2-7; clone_size: -; cdr3_nt: TGCAGTGCTAGAGATTTTGCAGGGGAAGCCTACGAGCAGTACTTC; cdr3_aa: CSARDFAGEAYEQYF
v_call: TRBV7-2; d_call: TRBD2; j_call: TRBJ2-2; clone_size: many; cdr3_nt: TGTGCCAGCAGCTTAGCCCCGTTTGGGAGGGCGAACACCGGGGAGCTGTTTTTT; cdr3_aa: CASSLAPFGRANTGELFF
v_call: TRBV28; d_call: TRBD2; j_call: TRBJ2-5; clone_size: many; cdr3_nt: TGTGCCAGCAGTGACCCTAGCGGGAGAAGAGAGACCCAGTACTTC; cdr3_aa: CASSDPSGRRETQYF
v_call: TRBV19; d_call: TRBD2; j_call: TRBJ2-7; clone_size: few; cdr3_nt: TGTGCCAGTAGAGGTACGGCAGCGGGAGTCTACGAGCAGTACTTC; cdr3_aa: CASRGTAAGVYEQYF
v_call: TRBV7-9; d_call: -; j_call: TRBJ2-7; clone_size: many; cdr3_nt: TGTGCCAGCAGCTTAGCAGGGATCTCCTACGAGCAGTACTTC; cdr3_aa: CASSLAGISYEQYF
v_call: TRBV5-4; d_call: -; j_call: TRBJ1-5; clone_size: -; cdr3_nt: TGTTCCAGCAGCTTGGTATATGGTATCGGTCAGCCCCAGCATTTT; cdr3_aa: CSSSLVYGIGQPQHF
v_call: TRBV18; d_call: -; j_call: TRBJ2-1; clone_size: many; cdr3_nt: TGTGCCAGCTCACCTGACAGGGGACTATACAATGAGCAGTTCTTC; cdr3_aa: CASSPDRGLYNEQFF
v_call: TRBV5-5; d_call: -; j_call: TRBJ1-1; clone_size: many; cdr3_nt: TGTGCCAGCAGCCTACCCTTCCTGACTTTCTTT; cdr3_aa: CASSLPFLTFF
v_call: TRBV7-8; d_call: TRBD2; j_call: TRBJ2-1; clone_size: many; cdr3_nt: TGTGCCAGCAGCTCGACTAGCGGGGGCCCTAGGCAGTTCTTC; cdr3_aa: CASSSTSGGPRQFF
v_call: TRBV6-5; d_call: -; j_call: TRBJ1-2; clone_size: many; cdr3_nt: TGTGCCAGCAGTGACTCCGGGGGGGAAGGCTACACCTTC; cdr3_aa: CASSDSGGEGYTF
v_call: TRBV20-1; d_call: TRBD1; j_call: TRBJ2-7; clone_size: many; cdr3_nt: TGCAGTGCTACCGGGACAGCCACCTACGAGCAGTACTTC; cdr3_aa: CSATGTATYEQYF
v_call: TRBV9; d_call: -; j_call: TRBJ2-1; clone_size: many; cdr3_nt: TGTGCCAGCAGCGTAGGGGGTATCGGCAATGAGCAGTTCTTC; cdr3_aa: CASSVGGIGNEQFF
v_call: TRBV2; d_call: -; j_call: TRBJ2-1; clone_size: -; cdr3_nt: TGTGCCAGCAGTATTCCTCGGGGGCCGAACAATGAGCAGTTCTTC; cdr3_aa: CASSIPRGPNNEQFF
v_call: TRBV7-9; d_call: TRBD1; j_call: TRBJ2-4; clone_size: many; cdr3_nt: TGTGCCAGCACCACAGGGGTAAACATTCAGTACTTC; cdr3_aa: CASTTGVNIQYF
v_call: TRBV29-1; d_call: -; j_call: TRBJ2-5; clone_size: many; cdr3_nt: TGCAGCGTGAAAAGGACGGAGACCCAGTACTTC; cdr3_aa: CSVKRTETQYF
v_call: TRBV29-1; d_call: TRBD2; j_call: TRBJ2-1; clone_size: many; cdr3_nt: TGCAGCGCTGCGGGGACTACTGTCGGATCCTACAATGAGCAGTTCTTC; cdr3_aa: CSAAGTTVGSYNEQFF
v_call: TRBV6-5; d_call: -; j_call: TRBJ2-3; clone_size: many; cdr3_nt: TGTGCCAGCAGTTACGGGCACCCTAGCACAGATACGCAGTATTTT; cdr3_aa: CASSYGHPSTDTQYF
v_call: TRBV6-2/TRBV6-3; d_call: -; j_call: TRBJ1-1; clone_size: many; cdr3_nt: TGTGCCAGCACAAAGACAGGTCTGAACACTGAAGCTTTCTTT; cdr3_aa: CASTKTGLNTEAFF
v_call: TRBV29-1; d_call: TRBD1; j_call: TRBJ2-2; clone_size: -; cdr3_nt: TGCAGCGTTGGCAGGGGGCCCGGGGAGCTGTTTTTT; cdr3_aa: CSVGRGPGELFF
v_call: TRBV29-1; d_call: -; j_call: TRBJ2-7; clone_size: many; cdr3_nt: TGCAGCGTCGGTGGGGCGGGCGGGACCTACGAGCAGTACTTC; cdr3_aa: CSVGGAGGTYEQYF
v_call: TRBV7-2; d_call: -; j_call: TRBJ2-6; clone_size: many; cdr3_nt: TGTGCCAGCAGCTCCTTCGGTTCCGGGGCCAACGTCCTGACTTTC; cdr3_aa: CASSSFGSGANVLTF
v_call: TRBV28; d_call: -; j_call: TRBJ2-6; clone_size: many; cdr3_nt: TGTGCCAGCAGCCCCAGCTTATCGTTTTACGGGAGTATTGGGGCCAACGTCCTGACTTTC; cdr3_aa: CASSPSLSFYGSIGANVLTF
v_call: TRBV11-2; d_call: -; j_call: TRBJ2-1; clone_size: many; cdr3_nt: TGTGCCAGCAGCTTAGGGGGCGCCATGGGGTTCCGACCCAATGAGCAGTTCTTC; cdr3_aa: CASSLGGAMGFRPNEQFF
v_call: TRBV6-2/TRBV6-3; d_call: -; j_call: TRBJ1-1; clone_size: many; cdr3_nt: TGTGCCAGCAGCTCCCCCGGGTTGGACACTGAAGCTTTCTTT; cdr3_aa: CASSSPGLDTEAFF
v_call: TRBV25-1; d_call: TRBD1; j_call: TRBJ1-2; clone_size: few; cdr3_nt: TGTGCCAGCAGTGAATTTTTATCGGTAGGACAGGGAGACGATGGCTACACCTTC; cdr3_aa: CASSEFLSVGQGDDGYTF
v_call: TRBV29-1; d_call: -; j_call: TRBJ2-5; clone_size: many; cdr3_nt: TGCAGCGCCCTCAGACAGCTCGGGGAGACCCAGTACTTC; cdr3_aa: CSALRQLGETQYF
v_call: TRBV9; d_call: TRBD2; j_call: TRBJ2-7; clone_size: many; cdr3_nt: TGTGCCAGCAGCGCCCGGGGGGAGGGCTCCGAGCAGTACTTC; cdr3_aa: CASSARGEGSEQYF
v_call: TRBV5-1; d_call: TRBD2; j_call: TRBJ2-4; clone_size: many; cdr3_nt: TGCGCCAGCAGCGCCTACAGCGGGGGGGGCAAAAACATTCAGTACTTC; cdr3_aa: CASSAYSGGGKNIQYF
v_call: TRBV5-1; d_call: TRBD1; j_call: TRBJ2-2; clone_size: many; cdr3_nt: TGCGCCAGTAGACAGGGTCGGTACACCGGGGAGCTGTTTTTT; cdr3_aa: CASRQGRYTGELFF
v_call: TRBV28; d_call: TRBD2; j_call: TRBJ2-7; clone_size: few; cdr3_nt: TGTGCCAGCAGTTTCCGGGCTAGCGGGAGGGCCGGGCAGTACTTC; cdr3_aa: CASSFRASGRAGQYF
v_call: TRBV15; d_call: -; j_call: TRBJ2-1; clone_size: many; cdr3_nt: TGTGCCACCAGCAGAGAGGGGCCTAGCGTACCCAATGAGCAGTTCTTC; cdr3_aa: CATSREGPSVPNEQFF
v_call: TRBV18; d_call: -; j_call: TRBJ1-1; clone_size: -; cdr3_nt: TGTGCCAGCTCAAAGGGCAGTGAAGCTTTCTTT; cdr3_aa: CASSKGSEAFF
v_call: TRBV4-2; d_call: -; j_call: TRBJ2-1; clone_size: -; cdr3_nt: TGTGCCAGCAGCTGGGGGGCAGGTGAGCAGTTCTTC; cdr3_aa: CASSWGAGEQFF
v_call: TRBV7-2; d_call: -; j_call: TRBJ2-3; clone_size: many; cdr3_nt: TGTGCCAGCAGCACCGATACGGATACGCAGTATTTT; cdr3_aa: CASSTDTDTQYF
v_call: TRBV5-1; d_call: -; j_call: TRBJ2-7; clone_size: many; cdr3_nt: TGCGCCAGCAGCAGTAACAGGGCTTCCTACGAGCAGTACTTC; cdr3_aa: CASSSNRASYEQYF
v_call: TRBV11-2; d_call: -; j_call: TRBJ2-3; clone_size: many; cdr3_nt: TGTGCCAGCAGCCCGCAGACCCGGCCCAGCACAGATACGCAGTATTTT; cdr3_aa: CASSPQTRPSTDTQYF
v_call: TRBV4-1; d_call: -; j_call: TRBJ2-6; clone_size: many; cdr3_nt: TGCGCCAGCAGCCAAGTTGGGTCTGGGGCCAACGTCCTGACTTTC; cdr3_aa: CASSQVGSGANVLTF
v_call: TRBV4-3; d_call: -; j_call: TRBJ1-2; clone_size: many; cdr3_nt: TGCGCCAGCAGCCAAGATCTCAGGGGTTGGAACTATGGCTACACCTTC; cdr3_aa: CASSQDLRGWNYGYTF
v_call: TRBV12-3/TRBV12-4; d_call: -; j_call: TRBJ1-6; clone_size: many; cdr3_nt: TGTGCCAGCAGTTTAGATATGGGGGAAGGATATAATTCACCCCTCCACTTT; cdr3_aa: CASSLDMGEGYNSPLHF
v_call: TRBV14; d_call: TRBD2; j_call: TRBJ2-7; clone_size: many; cdr3_nt: TGTGCCAGCAGCCGGGGACTAGCGACCGGCTACGAGCAGTACTTC; cdr3_aa: CASSRGLATGYEQYF
v_call: TRBV15; d_call: -; j_call: TRBJ2-3; clone_size: many; cdr3_nt: TGTGCCACCAGCAGTGAGCCGGGACTCGGCTCAGATACGCAGTATTTT; cdr3_aa: CATSSEPGLGSDTQYF
v_call: TRBV12-3/TRBV12-4; d_call: TRBD2; j_call: TRBJ2-1; clone_size: many; cdr3_nt: TGTGCCAGCCTCAGACTAGCGGGAAATGAGCAGTTCTTC; cdr3_aa: CASLRLAGNEQFF
v_call: TRBV12-3/TRBV12-4; d_call: TRBD2; j_call: TRBJ2-1; clone_size: many; cdr3_nt: TGTGCCAGCAGTTTAATACTAGCGGGAAATAATGAGCAGTTCTTC; cdr3_aa: CASSLILAGNNEQFF
v_call: TRBV29-1; d_call: -; j_call: TRBJ2-3; clone_size: many; cdr3_nt: TGCAGCGCACTAAGGACGGACACAGATACGCAGTATTTT; cdr3_aa: CSALRTDTDTQYF
v_call: TRBV11-2; d_call: -; j_call: TRBJ1-6; clone_size: many; cdr3_nt: TGTGCCAGCAGCTTATCCGGGCCGAGCTCCTATAATTCACCCCTCCACTTT; cdr3_aa: CASSLSGPSSYNSPLHF
v_call: TRBV5-1; d_call: TRBD2; j_call: TRBJ2-3; clone_size: many; cdr3_nt: TGCGCCAGCAGCACCCAACTAGCGGGGGGCCCTACGGGCACAGATACGCAGTATTTT; cdr3_aa: CASSTQLAGGPTGTDTQYF
v_call: TRBV28; d_call: -; j_call: TRBJ2-7; clone_size: many; cdr3_nt: TGTGCCAGCAGTTTAGAAGTGCCTTACGAGCAGTACTTC; cdr3_aa: CASSLEVPYEQYF